By share of the sample, the clone carrying this TCR beta chain is medium-sized. The data were taken from a study of blood T cell repertoires in COVID-19. Study-level background: Nucleic acid was either cDNA or gDNA, and it came from T cells, B-cell-depleted T cells, or PBMCs.

Some clones are missing from TCRdb's copy, which holds only in-frame ones; the method was immunoSEQ multiplex PCR. In the table there are about 240,000 clones, over 80% of which are singletons. Germline V CDR1 and CDR2: LGHNA, YNFKEQ. V shed 3 bases and J 4 bases; nucleotides not matched to a gene: 8. CDR3 size: 15 residues. The V and J genes are TRBV4-2 and TRBJ1-2; TRBD1 aligns across 7 bases. The receptor comes from a human donor in a cohort sampled during active COVID-19. Sample: peripheral blood. CDR3 sequence (DNA): TGTGCCAGCAGCCAGCCTACCGACAGGGCCTATGGCTACACCTTC. Amino acids: CASSQPTDRAYGYTF.